The sequence of this T cell receptor beta chain was determined in a study of CD8+ T cells in alopecia areata. The CDR3 runs 12 residues. Germline V gene sequence: CDR1 GTSNPN, CDR2 SVGIG (reference sequence). The germline V and J ends were trimmed by 3 bases and 1 base, with 6 bases remaining between them. Extraction of RNA preceded its reverse transcription into cDNA, which served as the sequencing template. Generated by immunoSEQ multiplex PCR, the TCRdb table keeps only in-frame clones and is missing some. The top ten clones hold 1% of a sample with approximately 210,000 clones, more than 50% of them seen once. Treatment noted: oral pan-JAK inhibitor, 5-10 mg twice daily.

The sample was CD4+ T cells sorted from blood, taken at week 24, from a patient treated with tofacitinib. The origin of this receptor is a human donor with alopecia areata. The rearrangement joins TRBV30 to TRBJ1-1; D gene unclear. The CDR3 DNA is TGTGCCTGGAGATGGACGAACACTGAAGCTTTCTTT. Its protein is CAWRWTNTEAFF. Full variable domain (rest looked up from reference TRBV30 and TRBJ1-1): SQTIHQWPATLVQPVGSPLSLECTVEGTSNPNLYWYRQAAGRGLQLLFYSVGIGQISSEVPQNLSASRPQDRQFILSSKKLLLSDSGFYLCAWRWTNTEAFFGQGTRLTVV.